This T cell receptor beta chain is drawn from a study of spatial heterogeneity in lung cancer. Background on the study: In tumor regions, TCR transcript counts tracked strongly with a T cell module score from matched bulk RNA-seq. Combinations of a unique TCR and a UMI were tallied in raw reads, and on average each appeared more than ten times.

Trimming removed 4 bases from V and 2 bases from J; junction bases left unmatched: 4. Germline V CDR1 and CDR2: SQVTM, ANQGSEA. The CDR3 spans 14 residues. Every TCR cDNA molecule carried a tag that served as a unique molecular identifier. MiXCR was run by TCRdb on the 5' RACE reads, yielding one entry per CDR3 protein. The data contain 5,500 to 7,000 distinct CDR3 sequences, around 7% of them singletons. As to time point: sample taken at primary tumor resection. Without sorting, whole RNA was sequenced from tumor, nontumor lung or frozen PBMC. To note about this clonotype: As yet, its antigen is unknown.

Points from the study as a whole: Counts of expanded intratumoral alpha and beta TCRs tracked tumor mutation counts.

The chain carries TRBV29-1 and TRBJ2-1; 8 nucleotides line up with TRBD1. This sequence was found in a female donor with early-stage non-small cell lung cancer. The sample was lung tumor tissue, taken at surgery. The CDR3: CSVAPGGAYNEQFF. The CDR3 DNA reads TGCAGCGTTGCCCCAGGGGGCGCCTACAATGAGCAGTTCTTC.